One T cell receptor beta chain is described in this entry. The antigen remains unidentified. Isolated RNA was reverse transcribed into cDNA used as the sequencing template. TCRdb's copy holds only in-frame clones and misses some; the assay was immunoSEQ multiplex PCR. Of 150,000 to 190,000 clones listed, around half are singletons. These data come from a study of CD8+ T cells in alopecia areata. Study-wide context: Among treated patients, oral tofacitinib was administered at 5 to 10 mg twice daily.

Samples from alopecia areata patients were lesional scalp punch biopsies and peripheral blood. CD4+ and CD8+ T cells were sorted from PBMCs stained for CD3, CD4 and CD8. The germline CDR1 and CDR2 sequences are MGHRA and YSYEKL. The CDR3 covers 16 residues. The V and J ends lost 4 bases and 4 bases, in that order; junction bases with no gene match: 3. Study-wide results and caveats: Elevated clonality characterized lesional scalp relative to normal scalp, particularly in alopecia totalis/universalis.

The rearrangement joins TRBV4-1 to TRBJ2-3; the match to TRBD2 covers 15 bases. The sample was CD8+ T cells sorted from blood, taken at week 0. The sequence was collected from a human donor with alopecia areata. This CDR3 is CASSLGTSGRSDTQYF. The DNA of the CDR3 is TGCGCCAGCAGCCTGGGGACTAGCGGGAGGTCAGATACGCAGTATTTT.